This T cell receptor beta chain was identified during a study of cytomegalovirus exposure and HLA in healthy donors. PCR employed 60 Vbeta and 13 Jbeta primers. Libraries were prepared by immunoSEQ multiplex PCR; TCRdb keeps only in-frame clonotypes and omits some of them. The sample yields 85,000 to 100,000 clones, about 68% seen once. The germline V gene encodes CDR1 PRHDT and CDR2 FYEKMQ (reference sequence). The CDR3 is made up of 15 amino acids. The V gene lost 5 bases and the J gene lost 3 bases, with 16 bases spanning the gap. Sequencing was performed on PBMCs. This clonotype originated in a human donor in good health. V and J are TRBV13 and TRBJ1-2, with D maybe TRBD1 (5 bases). The CDR3 bases are TGTGCCAGCAGCGAAAATACAGGTCTCTACTATGGCTACACCTTC. This encodes CASSENTGLYYGYTF.